This T cell receptor beta chain was sequenced for a study of shared clonotypes between healthy human individuals. V was clipped by 8 bases and J by 4 bases; unmatched bases: 7. This CDR3 is 13 amino acids long. The V gene's germline CDR1 is SGHAT and CDR2 FQNNGV. Some clones are missing from TCRdb's copy, which holds only in-frame ones; the method was immunoSEQ multiplex PCR. The repertoire includes more than 2 million clones, 90% to 96% of them detected once, and around 0.13% sits in the top ten. The material sequenced was naive CD4+ T cells sorted from blood. Subset defined: CD45RA+ positively selected. The chain carries TRBV11-2 and TRBJ1-1; TRBD1 matches 7 bases. This receptor was obtained from a man aged 18-30 years in good health. CDR3 sequence reads: CASAEQGGTEAFF. CDR3 nucleotides: TGTGCCAGCGCCGAGCAGGGGGGCACTGAAGCTTTCTTT.